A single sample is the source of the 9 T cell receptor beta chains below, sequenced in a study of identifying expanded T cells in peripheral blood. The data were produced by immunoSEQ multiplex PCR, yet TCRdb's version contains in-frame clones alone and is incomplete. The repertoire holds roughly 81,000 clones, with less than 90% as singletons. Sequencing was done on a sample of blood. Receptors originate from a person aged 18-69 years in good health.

The DNA of the CDR3 is TGTGCCAGCAGCTTGAGCCGAACAACTAATGAAAAACTGTTTTTT. Translated, it gives CASSLSRTTNEKLFF. The V gene is TRBV7-8, the J gene TRBJ1-4; D is uncertain. With 3 bases removed from V and 0 bases from J, the gap between germline ends came to 8 bases. Looked up from germline, CDR1 is SGHVS and CDR2 is FQNEAQ. The CDR3 covers 15 residues.

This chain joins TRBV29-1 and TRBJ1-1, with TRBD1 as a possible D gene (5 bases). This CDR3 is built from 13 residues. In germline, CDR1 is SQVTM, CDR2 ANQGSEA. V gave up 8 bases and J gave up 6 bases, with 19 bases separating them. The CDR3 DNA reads TGCAGCTTTAACCGGGACTACCAACCTGAAGCTTTCTTT. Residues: CSFNRDYQPEAFF.

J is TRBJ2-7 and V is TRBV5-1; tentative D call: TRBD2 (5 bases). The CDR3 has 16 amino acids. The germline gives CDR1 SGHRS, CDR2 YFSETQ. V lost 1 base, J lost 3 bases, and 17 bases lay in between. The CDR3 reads CASSLPPPTSGYEQYF. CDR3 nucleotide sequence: TGCGCCAGCAGCTTGCCGCCCCCTACTAGTGGCTACGAGCAGTACTTC. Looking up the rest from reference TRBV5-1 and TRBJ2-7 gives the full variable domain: KAGVTQTPRYLIKTRGQQVTLSCSPISGHRSVSWYQQTPGQGLQFLFEYFSETQRNKGNFPGRFSGRQFSNSRSEMNVSTLELGDSALYLCASSLPPPTSGYEQYFGPGTRLTVT.

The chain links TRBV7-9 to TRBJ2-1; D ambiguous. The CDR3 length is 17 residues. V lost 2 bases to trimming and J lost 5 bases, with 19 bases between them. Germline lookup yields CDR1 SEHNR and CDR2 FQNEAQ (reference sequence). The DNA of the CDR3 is TGTGCCAGCAGCTTAAGCCCTTCGGTTGTCGGAGACAATGAGCAGTTCTTC. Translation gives CASSLSPSVVGDNEQFF.

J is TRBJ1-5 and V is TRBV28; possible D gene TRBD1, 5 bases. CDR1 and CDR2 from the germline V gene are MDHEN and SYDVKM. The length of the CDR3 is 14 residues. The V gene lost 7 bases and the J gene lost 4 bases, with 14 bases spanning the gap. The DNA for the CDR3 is TGTGCCAGCACACTAACCGGGGGAAATCAGCCCCAGCATTTT. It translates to CASTLTGGNQPQHF.

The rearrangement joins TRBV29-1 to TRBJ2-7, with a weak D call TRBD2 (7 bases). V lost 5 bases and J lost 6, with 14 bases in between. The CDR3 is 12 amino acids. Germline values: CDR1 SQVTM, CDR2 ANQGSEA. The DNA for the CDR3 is TGCAGCGTTCAGAGGGGGGGGCGCGAGCAGTACTTC. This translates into CSVQRGGREQYF.

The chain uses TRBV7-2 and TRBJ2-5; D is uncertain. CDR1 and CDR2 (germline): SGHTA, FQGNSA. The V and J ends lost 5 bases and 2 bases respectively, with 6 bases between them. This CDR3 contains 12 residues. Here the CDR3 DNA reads TGTGCCAGCAGCGAGGCACAAGAGACCCAGTACTTC. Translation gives CASSEAQETQYF.

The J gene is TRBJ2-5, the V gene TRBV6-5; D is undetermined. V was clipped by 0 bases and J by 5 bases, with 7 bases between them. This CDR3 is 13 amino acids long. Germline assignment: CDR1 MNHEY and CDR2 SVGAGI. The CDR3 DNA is TGTGCCAGCAGTTACTCAGGTGGGGAGACCCAGTACTTC. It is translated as CASSYSGGETQYF.

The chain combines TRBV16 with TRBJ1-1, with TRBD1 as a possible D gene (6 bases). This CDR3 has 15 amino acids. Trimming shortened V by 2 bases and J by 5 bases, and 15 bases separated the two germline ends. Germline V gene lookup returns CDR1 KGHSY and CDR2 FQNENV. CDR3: CASSQSRGLSTEAFF. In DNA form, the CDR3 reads TGTGCCAGCAGCCAAAGTCGGGGGCTTAGTACTGAAGCTTTCTTT.